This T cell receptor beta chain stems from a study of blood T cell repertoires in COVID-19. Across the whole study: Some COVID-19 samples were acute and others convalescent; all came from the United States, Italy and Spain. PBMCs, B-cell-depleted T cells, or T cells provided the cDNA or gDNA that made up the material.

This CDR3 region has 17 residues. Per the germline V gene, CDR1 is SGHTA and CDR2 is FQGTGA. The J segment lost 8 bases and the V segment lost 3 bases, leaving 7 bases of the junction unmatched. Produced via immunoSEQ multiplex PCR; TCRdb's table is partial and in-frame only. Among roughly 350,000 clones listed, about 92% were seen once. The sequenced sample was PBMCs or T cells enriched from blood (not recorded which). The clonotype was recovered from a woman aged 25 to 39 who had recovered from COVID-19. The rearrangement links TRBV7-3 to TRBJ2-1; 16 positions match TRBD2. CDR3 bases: TGTGCCAGCAGCTTCACCGGGACTAGCGGGGGGGCCGATGAGCAGTTCTTC. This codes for CASSFTGTSGGADEQFF.